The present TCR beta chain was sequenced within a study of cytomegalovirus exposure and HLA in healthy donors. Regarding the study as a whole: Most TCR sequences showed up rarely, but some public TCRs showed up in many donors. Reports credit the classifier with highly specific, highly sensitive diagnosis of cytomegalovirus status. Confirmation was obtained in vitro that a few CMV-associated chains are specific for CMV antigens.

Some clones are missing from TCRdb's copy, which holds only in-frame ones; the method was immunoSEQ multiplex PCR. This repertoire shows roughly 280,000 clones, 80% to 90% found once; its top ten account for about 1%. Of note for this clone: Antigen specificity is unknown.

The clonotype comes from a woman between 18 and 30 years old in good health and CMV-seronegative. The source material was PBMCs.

The chain's CDR3 is CACATGTGGPGELFF. CDR3 nucleotide sequence: TGTGCCTGTGCGACCGGGACAGGGGGCCCCGGGGAGCTGTTTTTT. The rearrangement uses TRBV30 and TRBJ2-2; 12 bases fit TRBD1. With V trimmed by 6 bases and J by 6 bases, 8 bases remained unmatched. The germline V gene encodes CDR1 GTSNPN and CDR2 SVGIG (reference sequence). CDR3 length equals 15 residues.